This T cell receptor beta chain was identified during a study of blood T cell repertoires in COVID-19. Data came from immunoSEQ multiplex PCR; TCRdb stores just in-frame clones and leaves some out. There are about 260,000 clones in the sample; under 90% occur only once, and less than 10% lies in the top ten. Sequenced sample: peripheral blood. The receptor's source is a human donor in a cohort sampled during active COVID-19.

The CDR3 here is CASSVGRVSGELFF. In nucleotides, the CDR3 is TGTGCCAGCAGCGTAGGCAGGGTGTCCGGGGAGCTGTTTTTT. The chain uses TRBV9 and TRBJ2-2; the D gene is possibly TRBD1 (5 bases). This CDR3 is 14 amino acids long. In germline, CDR1 is SGDLS, CDR2 YYNGEE. Trimming removed 0 bases at V and 6 bases at J, with 9 bases between.